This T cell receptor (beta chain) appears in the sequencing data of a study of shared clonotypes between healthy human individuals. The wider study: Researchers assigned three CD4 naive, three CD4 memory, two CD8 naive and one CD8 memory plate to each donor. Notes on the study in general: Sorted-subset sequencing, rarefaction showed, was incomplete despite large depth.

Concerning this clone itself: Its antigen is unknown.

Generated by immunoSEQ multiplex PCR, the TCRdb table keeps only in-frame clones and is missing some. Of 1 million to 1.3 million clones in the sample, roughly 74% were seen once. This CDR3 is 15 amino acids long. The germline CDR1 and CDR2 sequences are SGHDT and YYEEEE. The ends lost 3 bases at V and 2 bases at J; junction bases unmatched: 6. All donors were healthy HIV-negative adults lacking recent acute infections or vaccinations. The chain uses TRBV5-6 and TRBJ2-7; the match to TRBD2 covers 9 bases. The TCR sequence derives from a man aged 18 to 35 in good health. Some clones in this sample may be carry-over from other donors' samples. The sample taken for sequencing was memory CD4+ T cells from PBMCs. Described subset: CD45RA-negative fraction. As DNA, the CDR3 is TGTGCCAGCAGCTCTTCCGGGACTAGCCCCTACGAGCAGTACTTC. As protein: CASSSSGTSPYEQYF.